This T cell receptor beta chain came from a study of technical replicates of blood from several donors. Repertoires were generated with immunoSEQ multiplex PCR, while TCRdb's copy carries only in-frame clones and drops some. The sample shows around 70,000 clones, more than 85% of them seen only once. This CDR3 region has 16 residues. V lost 4 bases, J lost 1 base, and 15 bases lay in between. Germline CDR1 reads MNHEY; CDR2 reads SMNVEV (reference sequence). This chain connects TRBV27 to TRBJ2-3; D is perhaps TRBD2 (5 bases). This TCR was sampled from a human donor in good health. The sequencing sample was made of T cells isolated from PBMCs. CDR3 DNA: TGTGCCAGCAGTTCCAGCGGCCGGATTGGCACAGATACGCAGTATTTT. Translation: CASSSSGRIGTDTQYF.